The 17 T cell receptor beta chains given below trace back to one sample, sequenced in a study of T cells in Graves' hyperthyroidism and ophthalmopathy. Amplified regions were TCR beta CDR3 sequences from RNA transcripts. The HTBI primer set was used in a first-round RT-PCR of the TCR CDR3. A single record per CDR3 protein comes from TCRdb applying MiXCR to the multiplex PCR reads. The sample records about 480,000 distinct CDR3 sequences, around 14% being singletons. The specimen sequenced was blood. The receptors come from a woman aged 18-29 years with Graves' hyperthyroidism.

This clonotype has at least ten counts. The J gene is TRBJ1-2, the V gene TRBV25-1; 7 bases match TRBD1. Germline V gene sequence: CDR1 MGHDK, CDR2 SYGVNS. The V gene end was trimmed by 1 base and the J gene end by 3 bases; junction bases not matched to a gene: 11. There are 17 residues in the CDR3. CDR3 sequence (DNA): TGTGCCAGCAGTGAATCGAGGCGGGCAGGGGGTGACTATGGCTACACCTTC. Translated, it gives CASSESRRAGGDYGYTF.

The genes are TRBV7-2 and TRBJ2-3; 11 positions agree with TRBD2. The trim removed 1 base at V and 1 base at J, leaving 7 bases unmatched. The germline V gene encodes CDR1 SGHTA and CDR2 FQGNSA. The CDR3 is made up of 18 amino acids. This CDR3 is CASSLGLAGGTGTDTQYF. The CDR3 DNA reads as TGTGCCAGCAGCTTAGGCCTAGCGGGAGGCACGGGCACAGATACGCAGTATTTT.

This clonotype was seen many times. The chain joins TRBV20-1 to TRBJ2-1; the match to TRBD2 covers 11 bases. The CDR3 is 17 amino acids. Trimming removed 3 bases from V and 0 bases from J; junction bases left unmatched: 7. Germline CDR1 is DFQATT and CDR2 is SNEGSKA (reference sequence). CDR3 residues: CSARDSGRARSYNEQFF. CDR3 coding DNA: TGCAGTGCTAGGGATAGCGGGAGGGCCCGCTCCTACAATGAGCAGTTCTTC.

This clonotype appeared many times. V is TRBV6-1 and J is TRBJ1-1, with D unresolved. V was cut by 7 bases and J by 4 bases, with 13 bases left in between. The CDR3 covers 13 residues. Germline CDR1 is MNHNS and CDR2 is SASEGT. As DNA, the CDR3 is TGTGCCAGCATTCCAGCGGGGTCCACTGAAGCTTTCTTT. It encodes CASIPAGSTEAFF.

This clonotype was picked up many times. The chain has TRBV2 and TRBJ1-5; no reliable D call. Germline values: CDR1 SNHLY, CDR2 FYNNEI. CDR3 size: 15 residues. The ends were cut back, 7 bases at V and 4 bases at J, with 17 bases in the middle. The CDR3, as DNA: TGTGCCAGCACCCCAGAGGGATCGGATAATCAGCCCCAGCATTTT. Encoded protein: CASTPEGSDNQPQHF.

This clonotype was seen repeatedly, ten times or more. The chain employs TRBV18 and TRBJ1-2, with D perhaps TRBD1 (5 bases). Between the trimmed V and J ends, which lost 3 bases and 5 bases, there was a span of 16 bases. The V gene's germline CDR1 is KGHSH and CDR2 LQKENI. The CDR3 runs to 15 residues. In DNA form, the CDR3 reads TGTGCCAGCTCACCGATCGACAGTCAACGTTATGGCTACACCTTC. Amino acids: CASSPIDSQRYGYTF.

The genes are TRBV19 and TRBJ1-1; D is ambiguous. CDR3 length: 14 residues. V was trimmed by 5 bases and J by 2 bases, leaving 12 bases between them. Germline-derived CDR1 and CDR2 are LNHDA and SQIVND (reference sequence). CDR3 region: CASSYNGVNTEAFF. CDR3 sequence (DNA): TGTGCCAGTAGTTATAATGGCGTCAACACTGAAGCTTTCTTT.

The sample holds many counts of this clonotype. The chain links TRBV10-2 to TRBJ2-1, with D maybe TRBD1 (5 bases). CDR3 size: 15 residues. V was shortened by 8 bases and J by 8 bases, with 22 bases between the two germline ends. From germline, CDR1 is WSHSY and CDR2 SAAADI. CDR3 sequence (DNA): TGCGCCAGCGGAGACAGAAGGGTCGGTTCGGATGAGCAGTTCTTC. Translating gives CASGDRRVGSDEQFF.

This clonotype has at least ten counts. The chain carries TRBV20-1 and TRBJ1-2; 9 bases line up with TRBD1. Germline V CDR1 and CDR2: DFQATT, SNEGSKA (reference sequence). The CDR3 loop spans 16 amino acids. The trim removed 0 bases at V and 2 bases at J, leaving 7 bases unmatched. The CDR3 bases are TGCAGTGCTAGAGATCAAGGGACAGGGAACAACTATGGCTACACCTTC. Protein: CSARDQGTGNNYGYTF.

In its sample, this clonotype was seen many times. The rearrangement links TRBV5-1 to TRBJ2-1, with D possibly being TRBD2 (6 bases). Germline V gene sequence: CDR1 SGHRS, CDR2 YFSETQ. Trimming took 0 bases from V and 7 from J, leaving 14 bases between them. The CDR3 is 15 amino acids. The DNA of the CDR3 is TGCGCCAGCAGCTTGGCCGCGGGGCGACGGAATGAGCAGTTCTTC. It encodes CASSLAAGRRNEQFF. The whole variable domain, remainder taken from reference TRBV5-1 and TRBJ2-1, is KAGVTQTPRYLIKTRGQQVTLSCSPISGHRSVSWYQQTPGQGLQFLFEYFSETQRNKGNFPGRFSGRQFSNSRSEMNVSTLELGDSALYLCASSLAAGRRNEQFFGPGTRLTVL.

This clonotype was seen many times. The chain employs TRBV20-1 and TRBJ1-5; tentative D call: TRBD1 (6 bases). CDR1 DFQATT and CDR2 SNEGSKA come from the germline V gene (reference sequence). Trimming took off 5 bases at V and 0 bases at J, with 17 bases between the two ends. The CDR3 spans 16 residues. The CDR3 nucleotides are TGCAGTGCTCCGAGAACAGGGACAAATAGCAATCAGCCCCAGCATTTT. It is translated as CSAPRTGTNSNQPQHF.

This clonotype came up many times. The J gene is TRBJ2-7, the V gene TRBV7-3; a possible D gene is TRBD1 (5 bases). This CDR3 region has 15 residues. Between the trimmed V and J ends, which lost 5 bases and 5 bases, there was a span of 19 bases. Per the germline V gene, CDR1 is SGHTA and CDR2 is FQGTGA. The CDR3, as DNA: TGTGCCAGCAGCCCTCGGATGGCAGGGATCAACGAGCAGTACTTC. This gives the protein CASSPRMAGINEQYF.

This clonotype was observed at least ten times. This chain connects TRBV29-1 to TRBJ1-4; no clear D. CDR3 length: 13 residues. V was cut by 4 bases and J by 10 bases, with 16 bases left in between. CDR1 is SQVTM, CDR2 ANQGSEA, per germline. The CDR3 is CSVGFIGDGKLFF. The CDR3 DNA follows: TGCAGCGTTGGATTTATAGGAGACGGAAAACTGTTTTTT.

This clonotype was counted at least ten times. J is TRBJ2-1 and V is TRBV12-3 or TRBV12-4; 8 positions agree with TRBD2. The CDR3 has 13 residues. V lost 3 bases to trimming and J lost 8 bases; unmatched junction nucleotides: 3. The CDR3 loop reads CASSFQTSDEQFF. In DNA form, the CDR3 reads TGTGCCAGCAGTTTTCAGACTAGCGATGAGCAGTTCTTC.

This clonotype appeared many times. The chain is built from TRBV12-3 or TRBV12-4 and TRBJ1-1; D perhaps matches TRBD1 (6 bases). The CDR3 contains 12 residues. Trimming stripped 6 bases from V and 5 bases from J, with 10 bases between. Here the CDR3 reads CASRSQGTEAFF. In DNA form, the CDR3 reads TGTGCCAGCAGGTCCCAGGGGACTGAAGCTTTCTTT.

On this clonotype itself: A read error may explain this, as a much larger clone is one base away. The DNA is left out, because the CDR3 cannot be placed on it with certainty; the CDR3 is given as TCRdb lists it. V gene TRBV9 combines with J gene TRBJ1-1; the table gives TRBD1 as D, unverified against the DNA. Per the germline V gene, CDR1 is SGDLS and CDR2 is YYNGEE. The CDR3 contains 16 residues when both ends are counted. The CDR3 sequence: CASSVGPGARNTEALF.

The rearrangement links TRBV6-2 or TRBV6-3 to TRBJ2-1; a possible D gene is TRBD2 (6 bases). The CDR3 extends over 12 amino acids. CDR1 MNHEY and CDR2 SVGEGT come from the germline V gene. This CDR3 reads CATSSSYNEQFF. The CDR3, as DNA: TGTGCAACTAGCAGCTCTTACAATGAGCAGTTCTTC.